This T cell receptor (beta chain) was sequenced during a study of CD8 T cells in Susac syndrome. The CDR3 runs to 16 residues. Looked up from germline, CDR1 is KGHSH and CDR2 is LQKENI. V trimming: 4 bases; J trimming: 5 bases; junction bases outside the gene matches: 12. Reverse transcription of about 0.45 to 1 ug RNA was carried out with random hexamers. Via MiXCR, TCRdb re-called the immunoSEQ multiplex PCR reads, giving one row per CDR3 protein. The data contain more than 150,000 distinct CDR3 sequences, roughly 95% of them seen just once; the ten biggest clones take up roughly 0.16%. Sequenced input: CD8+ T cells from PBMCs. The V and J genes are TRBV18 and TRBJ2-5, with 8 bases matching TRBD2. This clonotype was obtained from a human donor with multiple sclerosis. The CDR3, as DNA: TGTGCCAGCTCACAGGAGACTAGCGCGGTTTCGGAGACCCAGTACTTC. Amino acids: CASSQETSAVSETQYF.